This TCR beta chain was captured in a study of cytomegalovirus exposure and HLA in healthy donors. The V gene's germline CDR1 is SGHTA and CDR2 FQGNSA. The CDR3 runs to 13 residues. Primers: 60 Vbeta forward and 13 Jbeta reverse. Original methodology: Roughly 83 million unique TCR beta chains, some 9.9 million of them shared, were counted by a later analysis. The data were produced by immunoSEQ multiplex PCR, yet TCRdb's version contains in-frame clones alone and is incomplete. From that table come the V and J calls and clone size; the DNA was used to work out D and trimming. Here the sample spans approximately 110,000 clones, roughly 76% being singletons. This clone was seen a few times. The antigen remains unidentified. Study-wide findings and caveats: Specificity of a few CMV-associated chains for CMV antigens was verified in vitro. A few V segments could not be told apart, such as TRBV6-2 and TRBV6-3, and were left out. The study labeled fewer than 200 TCR beta chains cytomegalovirus-associated.

Sequencing was performed on PBMCs. The sequence derives from a woman aged 60-75 years in good health and CMV-seropositive. This chain joins TRBV7-2 and TRBJ2-5; D is unclear. The closer fit of TRBJ2-7 to the DNA end suggests the J call may be wrong. Here the CDR3 reads CASSSRIVVEQYF. CDR3 DNA sequence: TGTGCCAGCAGCTCCCGAATAGTCGTCGAGCAGTACTTC.